This T cell receptor beta chain was observed in a study of blood T cell repertoires in COVID-19. Study overall: Specimens from acute and convalescent COVID-19 originated in the United States, Italy and Spain. T cells, B-cell-depleted T cells, or PBMCs provided the cDNA or gDNA that served as material.

Authors' methods: Scientists estimated how many nucleated cells there were by amplifying reference gene primers. Assay used: immunoSEQ multiplex PCR; TCRdb lists only in-frame clones, some missing. The D gene and trimming were derived from the DNA, and the V and J assignments and clone size from that table. Counted here are 180,000 or so clones, more than 85% occurring once; the ten biggest clones make up roughly 0.95%. With V trimmed by 7 bases and J by 8 bases, 10 bases remained unmatched. This CDR3 has 13 amino acids. Germline lookup yields CDR1 MDHEN and CDR2 SYDVKM. Material for sequencing was peripheral blood. The chain links TRBV28 to TRBJ1-2; TRBD1 matches 7 bases. The TCR sequence derives from a man aged 18 to 29 with acute or convalescent COVID-19. Here the CDR3 DNA reads TGTGCCAGCACCAGGACAGGATGGCAAGGCTACACCTTC. Its translation: CASTRTGWQGYTF.